This T cell receptor (beta chain) was identified during a study of blood T cell repertoires in COVID-19. Looking at the study overall: Italy, Spain and the United States were the sources of the convalescent and acute COVID-19 samples. The cDNA or gDNA used as material had been derived from T cells, B-cell-depleted T cells, or PBMCs.

In the study's own analysis: Amplifying reference gene primers gave estimates of nucleated cell counts. Generated by immunoSEQ multiplex PCR, the TCRdb table keeps only in-frame clones and is missing some. V and J calls and clone size come straight from that table; D and trimming were deduced from the DNA. This table holds some 260,000 clones, roughly nine tenths found once. Trimming removed 4 bases from V and 6 bases from J; junction bases left unmatched: 10. Germline CDR1 is MDHEN and CDR2 is SYDVKM. This CDR3 has 15 residues. The age range of participants was 18 to 89 years, with residence in under 30 US areas.

Specimen: PBMCs or T cells enriched from blood (not recorded which). The receptor was derived from a woman in her twenties or thirties with acute COVID-19. The chain joins TRBV28 to TRBJ2-7, with 9 bases matching TRBD1. DNA of the CDR3: TGTGCCAGCAGTTCGCCGGCCGGACAGGGGCGCGAGCAGTACTTC. It codes for CASSSPAGQGREQYF.